This TCR beta chain originates from a study of PD-L1 blockade in urothelial cancer. The time point: pretreatment peripheral blood. This CDR3 is built from 16 residues. Trimming cost V 0 bases and J 6 bases; bases outside gene matches: 5. The germline gives CDR1 MNHEY, CDR2 SVGAGI. Produced via immunoSEQ multiplex PCR; TCRdb's table is partial and in-frame only. Found here are approximately 88,000 clones, over 80% of them singletons; the top ten hold approximately 2%. The sequence derives from a man aged 55 to 69 with urothelial cancer. The specimen comprised PBMCs, sampled around atezolizumab (anti-PD-L1) treatment. The genes are TRBV6-5 and TRBJ1-3; 10 bases agree with TRBD1. The CDR3 reads CASSYSTGTGVNTIYF. CDR3 sequence (DNA): TGTGCCAGCAGTTACTCCACTGGGACAGGGGTAAACACCATATATTTT.